This TCR beta chain was recorded in a study of CD8 T cells in ankylosing spondylitis. Study observations and caveats: Enrichment of disease-linked clones was reportedly significant in matched ankylosing spondylitis synovial fluid.

A note on this clonotype: Antigen: not known.

Germline V gene sequence: CDR1 SGHVS, CDR2 FQNEAQ. Between the trimmed V and J ends, which lost 0 bases and 4 bases, there was a span of 9 bases. The CDR3 covers 14 residues. A single record per CDR3 protein comes from TCRdb applying MiXCR to the 5' RACE reads. The repertoire holds 250,000 to 300,000 distinct CDR3 sequences, with roughly 20% as singletons. The sequenced sample consisted of blood, either unsorted or a sorted T cell fraction (not recorded which). The receptor's source is a male donor with ankylosing spondylitis or in good health (not recorded which). The rearrangement uses TRBV7-8 and TRBJ1-2; no clear D gene. CDR3 residues: CASSLASGIYGYTF. The CDR3, as DNA: TGTGCCAGCAGCTTAGCGTCGGGGATCTATGGCTACACCTTC.